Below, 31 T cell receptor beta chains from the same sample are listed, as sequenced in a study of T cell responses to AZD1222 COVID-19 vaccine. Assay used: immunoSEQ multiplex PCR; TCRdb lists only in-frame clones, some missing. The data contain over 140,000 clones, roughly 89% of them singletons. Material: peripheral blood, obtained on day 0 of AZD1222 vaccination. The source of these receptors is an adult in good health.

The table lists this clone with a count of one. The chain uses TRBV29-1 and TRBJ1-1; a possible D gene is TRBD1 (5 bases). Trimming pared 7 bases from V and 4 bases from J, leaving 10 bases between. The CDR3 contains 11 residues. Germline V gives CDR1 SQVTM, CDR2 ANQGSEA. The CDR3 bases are TGCAGCGCAGAAAGGGGCACTGAAGCTTTCTTT. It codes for CSAERGTEAFF.

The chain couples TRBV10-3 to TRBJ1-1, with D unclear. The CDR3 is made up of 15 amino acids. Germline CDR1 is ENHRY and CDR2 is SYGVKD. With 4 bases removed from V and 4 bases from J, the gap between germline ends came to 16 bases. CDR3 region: CAISGHGRGGTEAFF. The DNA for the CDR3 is TGTGCCATCAGTGGGCATGGGCGGGGAGGCACTGAAGCTTTCTTT.

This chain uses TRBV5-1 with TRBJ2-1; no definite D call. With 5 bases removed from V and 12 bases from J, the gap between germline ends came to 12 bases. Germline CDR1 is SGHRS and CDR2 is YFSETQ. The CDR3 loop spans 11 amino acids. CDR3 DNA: TGCGCCAGCAGAGGCCTAGATTGGCAGTTCTTC. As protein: CASRGLDWQFF. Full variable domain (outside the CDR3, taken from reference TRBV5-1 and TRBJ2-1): KAGVTQTPRYLIKTRGQQVTLSCSPISGHRSVSWYQQTPGQGLQFLFEYFSETQRNKGNFPGRFSGRQFSNSRSEMNVSTLELGDSALYLCASRGLDWQFFGPGTRLTVL.

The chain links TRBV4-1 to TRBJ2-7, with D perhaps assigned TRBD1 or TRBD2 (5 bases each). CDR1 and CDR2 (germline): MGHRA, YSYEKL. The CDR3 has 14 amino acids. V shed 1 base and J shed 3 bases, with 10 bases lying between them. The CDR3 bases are TGCGCCAGCAGCCAAGGGGACCCAAGCTACGAGCAGTACTTC. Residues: CASSQGDPSYEQYF.

The CDR3 sequence is CASSPGPPERDEQFF. The CDR3 region has the DNA TGCGCCAGCAGCCCAGGGCCCCCGGAGCGGGATGAGCAGTTCTTC. The chain employs TRBV4-1 and TRBJ2-1, with D possibly TRBD2 on 6 matching bases. The CDR3 runs 15 residues. Per the germline V gene, CDR1 is MGHRA and CDR2 is YSYEKL. With 4 bases removed from V and 8 bases from J, the gap between germline ends came to 18 bases.

The chain's CDR3 is CASRDRTNTGELFF. CDR3 coding DNA: TGTGCCAGCAGAGACAGAACGAACACCGGGGAGCTGTTTTTT. This rearrangement joins TRBV7-8 to TRBJ2-2; TRBD1 is a possible D gene (5 bases). Germline V gives CDR1 SGHVS, CDR2 FQNEAQ. The CDR3 sequence is 14 residues long. Trimming removed 6 bases from V and 0 bases from J, with 8 bases in between.

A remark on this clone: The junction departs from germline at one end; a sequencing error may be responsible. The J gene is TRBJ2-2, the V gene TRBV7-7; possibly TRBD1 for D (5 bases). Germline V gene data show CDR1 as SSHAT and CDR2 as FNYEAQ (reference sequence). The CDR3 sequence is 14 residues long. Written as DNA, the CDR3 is TGTGCTAGCAGCTTAGCAGGGCCTACCGGGGAGCTGTTTTTT. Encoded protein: CASSLAGPTGELFF.

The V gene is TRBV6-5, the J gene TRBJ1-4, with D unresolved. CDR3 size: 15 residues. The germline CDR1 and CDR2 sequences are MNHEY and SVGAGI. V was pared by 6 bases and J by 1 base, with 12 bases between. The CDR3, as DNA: TGTGCCAGCAGGGATCAGGTTGGAACTAATGAAAAACTGTTTTTT. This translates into CASRDQVGTNEKLFF.

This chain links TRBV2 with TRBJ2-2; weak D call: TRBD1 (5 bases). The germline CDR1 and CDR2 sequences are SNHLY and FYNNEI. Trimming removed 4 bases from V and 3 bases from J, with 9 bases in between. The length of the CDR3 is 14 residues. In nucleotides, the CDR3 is TGTGCCAGCAGTGTTCAGGGATACACCGGGGAGCTGTTTTTT. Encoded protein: CASSVQGYTGELFF.

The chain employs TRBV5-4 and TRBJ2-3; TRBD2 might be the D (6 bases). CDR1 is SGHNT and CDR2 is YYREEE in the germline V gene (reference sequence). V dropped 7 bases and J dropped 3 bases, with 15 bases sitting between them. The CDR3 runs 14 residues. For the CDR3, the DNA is TGTGCCAGCCGGCGGGGCCGGGAGACAGATACGCAGTATTTT. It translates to CASRRGRETDTQYF. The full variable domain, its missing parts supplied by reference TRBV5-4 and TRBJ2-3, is ETGVTQSPTHLIKTRGQQVTLRCSSQSGHNTVSWYQQALGQGPQFIFQYYREEENGRGNFPPRFSGLQFPNYSSELNVNALELDDSALYLCASRRGRETDTQYFGPGTRLTVL.

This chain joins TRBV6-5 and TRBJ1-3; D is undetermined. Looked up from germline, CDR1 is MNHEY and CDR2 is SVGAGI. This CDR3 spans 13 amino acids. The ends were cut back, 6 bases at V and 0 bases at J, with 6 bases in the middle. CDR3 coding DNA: TGTGCCAGCAGCGCGAGCTCTGGAAACACCATATATTTT. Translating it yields CASSASSGNTIYF.

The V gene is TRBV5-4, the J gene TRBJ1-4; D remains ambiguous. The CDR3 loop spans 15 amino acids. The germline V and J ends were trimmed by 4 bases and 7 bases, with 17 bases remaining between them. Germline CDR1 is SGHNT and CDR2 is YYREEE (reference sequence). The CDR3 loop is CASSKSTKGGEKLFF. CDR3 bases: TGTGCCAGCAGCAAATCCACTAAAGGCGGTGAAAAACTGTTTTTT.

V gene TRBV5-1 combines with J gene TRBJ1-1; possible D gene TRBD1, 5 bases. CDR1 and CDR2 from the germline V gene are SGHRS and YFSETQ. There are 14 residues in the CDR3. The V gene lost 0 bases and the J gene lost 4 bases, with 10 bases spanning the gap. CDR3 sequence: CASSLAGGFTEAFF. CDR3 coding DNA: TGCGCCAGCAGCTTGGCGGGGGGGTTCACTGAAGCTTTCTTT.

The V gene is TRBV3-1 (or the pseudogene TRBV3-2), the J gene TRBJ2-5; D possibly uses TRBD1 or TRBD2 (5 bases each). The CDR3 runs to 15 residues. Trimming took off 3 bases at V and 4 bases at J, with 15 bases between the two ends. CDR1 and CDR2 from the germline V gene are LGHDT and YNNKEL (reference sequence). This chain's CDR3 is CASSHGGNVGETQYF. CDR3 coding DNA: TGTGCCAGCAGCCATGGGGGAAACGTCGGAGAGACCCAGTACTTC.

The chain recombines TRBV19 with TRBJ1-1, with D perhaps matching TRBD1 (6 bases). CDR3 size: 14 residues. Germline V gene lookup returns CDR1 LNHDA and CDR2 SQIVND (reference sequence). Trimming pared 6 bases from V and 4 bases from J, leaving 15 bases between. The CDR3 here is CASRSQGGVTEAFF. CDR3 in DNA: TGTGCCAGTAGGTCACAGGGTGGAGTCACTGAAGCTTTCTTT.

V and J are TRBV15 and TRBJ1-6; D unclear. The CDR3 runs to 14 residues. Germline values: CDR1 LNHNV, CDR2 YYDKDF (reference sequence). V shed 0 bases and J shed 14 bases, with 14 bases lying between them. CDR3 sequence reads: CATSRDSHGQALHF. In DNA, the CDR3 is TGTGCCACCAGCAGAGATAGTCACGGCCAAGCCCTCCACTTT. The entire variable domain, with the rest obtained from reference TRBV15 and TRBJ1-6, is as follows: DAMVIQNPRYQVTQFGKPVTLSCSQTLNHNVMYWYQQKSSQAPKLLFHYYDKDFNNEADTPDNFQSRRPNTSFCFLDIRSPGLGDTAMYLCATSRDSHGQALHFGNGTRLTVT.

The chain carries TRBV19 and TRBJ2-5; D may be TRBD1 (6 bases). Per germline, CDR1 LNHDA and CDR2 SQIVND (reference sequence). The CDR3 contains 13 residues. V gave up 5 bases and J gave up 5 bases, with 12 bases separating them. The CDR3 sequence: CASSYRVRETQYF. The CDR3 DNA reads TGTGCCAGTAGTTACAGGGTCCGCGAGACCCAGTACTTC.

CDR3 protein: CAISVRGPSTDTQYF. DNA for the CDR3: TGTGCCATCAGTGTTAGGGGTCCTAGCACAGATACGCAGTATTTT. The chain is built from TRBV10-3 and TRBJ2-3, with a tentative D call TRBD1 (5 bases). Trimming took 4 bases from V and 0 from J, leaving 11 bases between them. The CDR3 is made up of 15 amino acids. CDR1 and CDR2 from the germline V gene are ENHRY and SYGVKD.

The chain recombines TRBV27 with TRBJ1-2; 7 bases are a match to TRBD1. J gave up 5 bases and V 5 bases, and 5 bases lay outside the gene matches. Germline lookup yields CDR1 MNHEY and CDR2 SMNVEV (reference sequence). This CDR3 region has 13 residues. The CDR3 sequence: CASSRIQGYGYTF. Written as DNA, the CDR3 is TGTGCCAGCAGTCGAATACAGGGGTATGGCTACACCTTC.

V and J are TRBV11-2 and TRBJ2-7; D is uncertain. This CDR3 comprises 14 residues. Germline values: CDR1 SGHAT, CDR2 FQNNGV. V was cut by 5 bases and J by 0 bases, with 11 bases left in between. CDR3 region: CASSPSIASYEQYF. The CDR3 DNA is TGTGCCAGCAGCCCATCGATCGCCTCCTACGAGCAGTACTTC.

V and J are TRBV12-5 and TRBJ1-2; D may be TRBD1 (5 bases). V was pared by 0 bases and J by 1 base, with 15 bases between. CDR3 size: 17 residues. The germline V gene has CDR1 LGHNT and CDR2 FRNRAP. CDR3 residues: CASGLVLGGTHNYGYTF. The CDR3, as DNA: TGTGCTAGTGGTTTGGTCCTAGGCGGGACTCATAACTATGGCTACACCTTC.

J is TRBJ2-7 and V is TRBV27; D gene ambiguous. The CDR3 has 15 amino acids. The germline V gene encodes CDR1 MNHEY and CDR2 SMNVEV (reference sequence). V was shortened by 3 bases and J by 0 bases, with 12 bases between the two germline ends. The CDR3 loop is CASSFTAFHSYEQYF. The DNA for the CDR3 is TGTGCCAGCAGTTTTACAGCCTTTCACTCCTACGAGCAGTACTTC.

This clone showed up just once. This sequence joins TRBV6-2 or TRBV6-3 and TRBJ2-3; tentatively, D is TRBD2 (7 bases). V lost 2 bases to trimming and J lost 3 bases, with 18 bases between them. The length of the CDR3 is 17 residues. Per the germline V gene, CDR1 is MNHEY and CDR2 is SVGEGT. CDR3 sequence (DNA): TGTGCCAGCAGTTACGGGGGTGAGGGGGGGCGTACAGATACGCAGTATTTT. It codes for CASSYGGEGGRTDTQYF.

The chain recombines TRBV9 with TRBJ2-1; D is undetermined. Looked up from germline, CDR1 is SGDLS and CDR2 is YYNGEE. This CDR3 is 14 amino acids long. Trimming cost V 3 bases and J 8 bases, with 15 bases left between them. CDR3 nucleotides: TGTGCCAGCAGCGGGAGTGGATTCCAGGATGAGCAGTTCTTC. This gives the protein CASSGSGFQDEQFF. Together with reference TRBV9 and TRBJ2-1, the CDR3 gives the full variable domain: DSGVTQTPKHLITATGQRVTLRCSPRSGDLSVYWYQQSLDQGLQFLIQYYNGEERAKGNILERFSAQQFPDLHSELNLSSLELGDSALYFCASSGSGFQDEQFFGPGTRLTVL.

The CDR3 loop is CASSRRLAGSSYNEQFF. The CDR3 coding sequence is TGTGCCAGCAGCCGAAGACTAGCGGGCAGCTCCTACAATGAGCAGTTCTTC. V is TRBV11-2 and J is TRBJ2-1; 10 positions match TRBD2. Germline values: CDR1 SGHAT, CDR2 FQNNGV. V shed 5 bases, J shed 0 bases, and the junction held 7 bases outside the gene matches. This CDR3 comprises 17 residues.

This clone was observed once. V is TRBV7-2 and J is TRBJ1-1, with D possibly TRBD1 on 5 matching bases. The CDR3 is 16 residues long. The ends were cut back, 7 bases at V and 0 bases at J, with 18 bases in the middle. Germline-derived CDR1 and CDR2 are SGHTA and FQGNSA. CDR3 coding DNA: TGTGCCAGCATCAAGGGACTGTTTTCCATGAACACTGAAGCTTTCTTT. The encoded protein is CASIKGLFSMNTEAFF.

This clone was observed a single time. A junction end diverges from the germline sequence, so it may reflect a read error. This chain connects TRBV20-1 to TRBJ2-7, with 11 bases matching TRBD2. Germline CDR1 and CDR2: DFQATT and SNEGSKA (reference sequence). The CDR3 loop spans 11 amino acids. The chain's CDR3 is CSPSGRYEQYF. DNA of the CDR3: TGCAGTCCTAGCGGGAGGTACGAGCAGTACTTC.

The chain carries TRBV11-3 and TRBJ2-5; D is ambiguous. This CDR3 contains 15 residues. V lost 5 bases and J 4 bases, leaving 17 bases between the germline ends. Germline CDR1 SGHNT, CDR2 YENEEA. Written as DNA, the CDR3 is TGTGCCAGCAGCCCGAATTCGTCCCCCGTAGAGACCCAGTACTTC. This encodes CASSPNSSPVETQYF.

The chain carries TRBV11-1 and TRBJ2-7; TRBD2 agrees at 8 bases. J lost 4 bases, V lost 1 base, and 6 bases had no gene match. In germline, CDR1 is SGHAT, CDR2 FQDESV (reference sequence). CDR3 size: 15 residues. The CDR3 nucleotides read TGTGCCAGCAGCTTAGATGATAGCGGGGTGTACGAGCAGTACTTC. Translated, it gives CASSLDDSGVYEQYF.

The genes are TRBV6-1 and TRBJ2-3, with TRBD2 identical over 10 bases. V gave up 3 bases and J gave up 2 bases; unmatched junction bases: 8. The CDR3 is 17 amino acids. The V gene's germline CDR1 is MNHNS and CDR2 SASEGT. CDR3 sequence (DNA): TGTGCCAGCAGTGATATGACTAGCGGGTGGCCCACAGATACGCAGTATTTT. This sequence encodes CASSDMTSGWPTDTQYF.

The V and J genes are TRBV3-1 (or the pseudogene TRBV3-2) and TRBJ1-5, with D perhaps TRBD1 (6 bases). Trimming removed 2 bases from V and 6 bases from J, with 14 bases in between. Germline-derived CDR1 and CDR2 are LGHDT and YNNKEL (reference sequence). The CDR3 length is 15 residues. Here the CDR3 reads CASSQSGGAVQPQHF. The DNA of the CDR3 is TGTGCCAGCAGCCAATCTGGGGGCGCGGTTCAGCCCCAGCATTTT.